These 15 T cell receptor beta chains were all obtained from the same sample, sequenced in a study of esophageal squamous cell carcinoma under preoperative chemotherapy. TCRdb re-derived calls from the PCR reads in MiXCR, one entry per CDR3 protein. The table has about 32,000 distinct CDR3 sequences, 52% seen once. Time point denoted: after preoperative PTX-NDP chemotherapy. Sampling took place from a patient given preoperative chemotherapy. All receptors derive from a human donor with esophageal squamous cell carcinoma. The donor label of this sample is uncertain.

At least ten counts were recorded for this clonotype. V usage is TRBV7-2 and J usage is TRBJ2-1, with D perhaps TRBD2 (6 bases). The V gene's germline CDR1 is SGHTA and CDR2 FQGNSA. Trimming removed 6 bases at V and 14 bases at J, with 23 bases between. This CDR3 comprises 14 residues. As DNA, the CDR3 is TGTGCCAGCAGGCGTAACAGGAGGGAAGGGTTAGAGTTCTTC. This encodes CASRRNRREGLEFF. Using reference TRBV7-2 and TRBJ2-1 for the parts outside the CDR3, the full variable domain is GAGVSQSPSNKVTEKGKDVELRCDPISGHTALYWYRQSLGQGLEFLIYFQGNSAPDKSGLPSDRFSAERTGGSVSTLTIQRTQQEDSAVYLCASRRNRREGLEFFGPGTRLTVL.

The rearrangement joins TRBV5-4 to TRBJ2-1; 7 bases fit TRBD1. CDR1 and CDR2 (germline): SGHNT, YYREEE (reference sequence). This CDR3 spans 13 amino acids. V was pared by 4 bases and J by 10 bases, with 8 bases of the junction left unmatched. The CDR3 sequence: CASSVTGMYEQFF. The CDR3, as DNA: TGTGCCAGCAGCGTGACAGGGATGTACGAGCAGTTCTTC.

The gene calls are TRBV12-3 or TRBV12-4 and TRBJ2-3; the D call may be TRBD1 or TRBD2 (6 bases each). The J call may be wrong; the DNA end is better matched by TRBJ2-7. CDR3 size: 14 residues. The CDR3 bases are TGTGCGGGCAGTGGGGGGCCCACCAAAGATACGCAGTACTTC. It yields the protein CAGSGGPTKDTQYF.

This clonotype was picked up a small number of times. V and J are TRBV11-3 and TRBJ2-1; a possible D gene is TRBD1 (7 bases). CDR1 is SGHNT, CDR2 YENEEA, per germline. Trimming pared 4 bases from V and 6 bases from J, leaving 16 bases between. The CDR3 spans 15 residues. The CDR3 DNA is TGTGCCAGCAGCTCCAGGGGGACTGGTTCCAATGAGCAGTTCTTC. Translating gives CASSSRGTGSNEQFF.

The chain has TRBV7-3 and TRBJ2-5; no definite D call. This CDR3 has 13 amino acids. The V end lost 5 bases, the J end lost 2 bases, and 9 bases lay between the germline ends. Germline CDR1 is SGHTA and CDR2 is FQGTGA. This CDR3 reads CASSPTHQETQYF. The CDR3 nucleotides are TGTGCCAGCAGCCCGACACATCAAGAGACCCAGTACTTC.

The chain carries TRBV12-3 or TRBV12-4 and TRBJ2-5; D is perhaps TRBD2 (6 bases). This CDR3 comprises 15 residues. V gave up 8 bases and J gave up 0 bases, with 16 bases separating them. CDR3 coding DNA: TGTGCCAGCGGGCATGCGGGGCTTGACCAAGAGACCCAGTACTTC. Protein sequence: CASGHAGLDQETQYF.

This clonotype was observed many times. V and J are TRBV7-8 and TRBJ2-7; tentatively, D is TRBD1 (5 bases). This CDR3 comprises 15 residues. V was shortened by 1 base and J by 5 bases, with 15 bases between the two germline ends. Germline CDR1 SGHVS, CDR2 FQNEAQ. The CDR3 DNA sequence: TGTGCCAGCAGCTTAGTCCCGGTAGGGGTCGACGAGCAGTACTTC. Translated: CASSLVPVGVDEQYF. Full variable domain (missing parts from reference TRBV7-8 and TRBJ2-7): GAGVSQSPRYKVAKRGQDVALRCDPISGHVSLFWYQQALGQGPEFLTYFQNEAQLDKSGLPSDRFFAERPEGSVSTLKIQRTQQEDSAVYLCASSLVPVGVDEQYFGPGTRLTVT.

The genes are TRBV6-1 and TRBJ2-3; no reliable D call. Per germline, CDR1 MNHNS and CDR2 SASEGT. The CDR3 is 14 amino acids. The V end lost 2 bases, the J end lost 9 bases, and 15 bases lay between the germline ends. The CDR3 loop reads CASSEIGLVETQYF. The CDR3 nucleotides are TGTGCCAGCAGTGAAATCGGGTTAGTAGAGACGCAGTATTTT.

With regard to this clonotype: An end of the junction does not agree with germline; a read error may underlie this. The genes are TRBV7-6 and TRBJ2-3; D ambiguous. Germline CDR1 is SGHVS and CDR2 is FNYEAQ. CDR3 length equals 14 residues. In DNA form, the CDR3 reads TGTGCCAGCAGGTCGCTGGGATTCACAGACACGCAGTATTTT. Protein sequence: CASRSLGFTDTQYF.

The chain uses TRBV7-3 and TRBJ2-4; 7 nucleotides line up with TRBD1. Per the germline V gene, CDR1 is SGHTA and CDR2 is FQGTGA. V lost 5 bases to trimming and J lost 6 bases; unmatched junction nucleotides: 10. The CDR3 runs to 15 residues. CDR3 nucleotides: TGTGCCAGCAGCGCCCGAAGGGACAGCGCAAACATTCAGTACTTC. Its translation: CASSARRDSANIQYF. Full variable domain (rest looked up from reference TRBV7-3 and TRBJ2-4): GAGVSQTPSNKVTEKGKYVELRCDPISGHTALYWYRQSLGQGPEFLIYFQGTGAADDSGLPNDRFFAVRPEGSVSTLKIQRTERGDSAVYLCASSARRDSANIQYFGAGTRLSVL.

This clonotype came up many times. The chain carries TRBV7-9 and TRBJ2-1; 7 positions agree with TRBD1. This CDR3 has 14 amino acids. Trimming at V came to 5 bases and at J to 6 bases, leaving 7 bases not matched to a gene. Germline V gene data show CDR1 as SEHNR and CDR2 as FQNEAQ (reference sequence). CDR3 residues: CASSLRDSRNEQFF. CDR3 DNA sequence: TGTGCCAGCAGCCTCCGGGACAGCCGCAATGAGCAGTTCTTC.

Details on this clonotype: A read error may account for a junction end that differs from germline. CDR3 residues: CASSPGQNTDTQYF. DNA of the CDR3: TGTGCCAGCAGTCCGGGCCAGAACACAGATACGCAGTATTTC. V and J are TRBV12-3 or TRBV12-4 and TRBJ2-3; D remains ambiguous. The CDR3 is made up of 14 amino acids.

The CDR3 DNA follows: TGTGCCAGCATGGACAGATTGAACACTGAAGCTTTCTTT. Encoded protein: CASMDRLNTEAFF. The genes are TRBV27 and TRBJ1-1; D perhaps matches TRBD1 (6 bases). In germline, CDR1 is MNHEY, CDR2 SMNVEV (reference sequence). Trimming pared 7 bases from V and 0 bases from J, leaving 9 bases between. This CDR3 is 13 amino acids long.

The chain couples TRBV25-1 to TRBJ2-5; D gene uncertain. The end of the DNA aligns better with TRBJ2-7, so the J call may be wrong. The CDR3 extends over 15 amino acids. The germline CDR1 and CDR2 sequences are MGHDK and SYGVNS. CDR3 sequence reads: CASSESAASTYEQYF. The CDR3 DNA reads TGTGCCAGCAGTGAATCGGCGGCTAGTACCTACGAGCAGTACTTC.

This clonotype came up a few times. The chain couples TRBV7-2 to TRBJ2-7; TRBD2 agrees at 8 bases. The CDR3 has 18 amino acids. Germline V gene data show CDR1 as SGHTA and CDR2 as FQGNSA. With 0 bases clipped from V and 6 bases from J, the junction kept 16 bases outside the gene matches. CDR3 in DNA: TGTGCCAGCAGCTTAGCCCGTAGCGGGACAACAAGAGGCGGCGAGCAGTACTTC. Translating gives CASSLARSGTTRGGEQYF.